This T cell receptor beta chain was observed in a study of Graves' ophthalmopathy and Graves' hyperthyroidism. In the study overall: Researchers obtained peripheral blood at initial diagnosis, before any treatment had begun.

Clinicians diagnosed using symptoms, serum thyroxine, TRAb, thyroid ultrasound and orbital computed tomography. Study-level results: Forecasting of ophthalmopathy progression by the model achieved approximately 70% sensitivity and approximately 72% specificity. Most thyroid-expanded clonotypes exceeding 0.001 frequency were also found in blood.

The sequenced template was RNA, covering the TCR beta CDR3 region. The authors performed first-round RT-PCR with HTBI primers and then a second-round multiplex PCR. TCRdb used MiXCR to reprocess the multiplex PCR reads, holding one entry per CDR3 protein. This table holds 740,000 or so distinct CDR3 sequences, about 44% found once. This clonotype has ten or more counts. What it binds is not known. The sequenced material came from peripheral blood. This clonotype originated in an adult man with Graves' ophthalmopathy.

CDR3 in amino acids: CASSQDGAGAGPETQYF. The CDR3 DNA reads TGTGCCAGCAGCCAAGATGGGGCGGGAGCAGGTCCGGAGACCCAGTACTTC. The chain carries TRBV4-2 and TRBJ2-5, with TRBD2 identical over 7 bases. The CDR3 extends over 17 amino acids. V lost 0 bases to trimming and J lost 5 bases; unmatched junction nucleotides: 12. The V gene's germline CDR1 is LGHNA and CDR2 YNFKEQ.